This T cell receptor beta chain comes out of a study of blood T cell repertoires in COVID-19. Study-wide context: From the United States, Italy and Spain came samples of acute and convalescent COVID-19.

Germline assignment: CDR1 SGDLS and CDR2 YYNGEE. This CDR3 is built from 13 residues. V was pared by 8 bases and J by 3 bases, with 14 bases between. Original analysis: Amplification from reference gene primers served as the basis for estimated nucleated cell counts. The data were produced by immunoSEQ multiplex PCR, yet TCRdb's version contains in-frame clones alone and is incomplete. V and J calls and clone size follow that table, whereas D and trimming were derived from the DNA. The sample lists some 80,000 clones, roughly 85% seen once, with roughly 9.6% in the top ten. The chain links TRBV9 to TRBJ1-2; D is possibly TRBD1 (5 bases). The sequence came from a man aged 50 to 60 with COVID-19, enrolled during active disease. Material for sequencing was peripheral blood. The CDR3 reads CASSSQGYYGYTF. The DNA of the CDR3 is TGTGCCAGTTCCTCCCAGGGATACTATGGCTACACCTTC.